This T cell receptor beta chain was recovered during a study of blood T cell repertoires in COVID-19. Assay used: immunoSEQ multiplex PCR; TCRdb lists only in-frame clones, some missing. The data hold just over 300,000 clones, with about nine tenths observed a single time. The CDR3 runs 16 residues. Germline CDR1 SEHNR, CDR2 FQNEAQ (reference sequence). J was trimmed by 2 bases and V by 5 bases; bases with no gene match: 9. Sequences were obtained from peripheral blood. This rearrangement joins TRBV7-9 to TRBJ2-3; 8 nucleotides line up with TRBD1. This TCR came from a man aged 18-30 years with active or convalescent COVID-19. The CDR3 coding sequence is TGTGCCAGCAGCCACGGGACAGGAGGACTCACAGATACGCAGTATTTT. Translating it yields CASSHGTGGLTDTQYF.